This is a list of T cell receptor beta chains from one sample in a study of T cell repertoires in cytomegalovirus infection. TCRdb used MiXCR to reprocess the reads, holding one entry per CDR3 protein. The sample holds roughly 320,000 distinct CDR3 sequences, roughly a tenth seen once. Sequenced input: PBMCs. The receptor source for this set is a human donor in good health (CMV status not recorded). Some clones in this sample may be carry-over from other donors' samples. The CDR3 runs from the conserved cysteine through the conserved F or W. A D gene is named only where the DNA matches it firmly. Some rows mark clone size as missing; the rest say once, few, many or name a class of expanded clone.

>TRBV6-4|TRBJ2-1|TRBD2|few
TGTGCCAGCAGTGACAGACTAGCGGGGGCAGAGGAGCGGTTCTTC
CASSDRLAGAEERFF
>TRBV27|TRBJ2-3|TRBD1|many
TGTGCCAGCACCGGGACAGGGGGTACAGATACGCAGTATTTT
CASTGTGGTDTQYF
>TRBV9|TRBJ1-3|NA|few
TGTGCCAGCAGCGTAGGAAGCTCTGGAAACACCATATATTTT
CASSVGSSGNTIYF
>TRBV28|TRBJ1-5|TRBD1|many
TGTGCCAGCAGAGACAGGGCAGGAAGCAATCAGCCCCAGCATTTT
CASRDRAGSNQPQHF
>TRBV7-8|TRBJ2-3|TRBD2|NA
TGTGCCAGTCAGGGTAGCGGGGGAATCATAACCGTGGGCGATACGCAGTATTTT
CASQGSGGIITVGDTQYF
>TRBV18|TRBJ1-2|TRBD1|many
TGTGCCAGCTCACCAACGGGACAGCAGATCTATGGCTACACCTTC
CASSPTGQQIYGYTF
>TRBV9|TRBJ1-5|NA|many
TGTGCCAGCAGCGGGGGGGCATCGGCTCAGCCCCAGCATTTT
CASSGGASAQPQHF
>TRBV20-1|TRBJ2-7|NA|many
TGCAGTGCTAGAGATTGGGGGGGCCCCTACGAGCAGTACTTC
CSARDWGGPYEQYF
>TRBV24-1|TRBJ2-1|NA|many
TGTGCCACCAGTGATTACCGGGACAACTACAATGAGCAGTTCTTC
CATSDYRDNYNEQFF
>TRBV4-1|TRBJ1-1|TRBD1|many
TGCGCCAGCAGCCTAGATACCGGGACAGGGGGATTCACTGAAGCTTTCTTT
CASSLDTGTGGFTEAFF
>TRBV27|TRBJ2-3|NA|many
TGTGCCAGCAGTTTATCGGGTGTTCCAGCAGATACGCAGTATTTT
CASSLSGVPADTQYF
>TRBV7-6|TRBJ2-7|NA|many
TGTGCCAGCAGCTCGACAGGCTCAGGCTCCTACGAGCAGTACTTC
CASSSTGSGSYEQYF
>TRBV14|TRBJ1-5|NA|many
TGTGCCAGCAGCCAAGATCTCGATCAGCCCCAGCATTTT
CASSQDLDQPQHF
>TRBV7-2|TRBJ2-5|TRBD2|many
TGTGCCAGCAGCTTGGACCCGGGGGGGGAGACCCAGTACTTC
CASSLDPGGETQYF
>TRBV7-8|TRBJ2-7|NA|many
TGTGCCAGCAGCCAGGTACAGGGAGGGACGGCCTACGAGCAGTACTTC
CASSQVQGGTAYEQYF
>TRBV7-9|TRBJ1-6|NA|many
TGTGCCAGCAGCTTAGACCAGGGGTTAAATTCACCCCTCCACTTT
CASSLDQGLNSPLHF
>TRBV20-1|TRBJ2-3|NA|few
TGCAGTGCTAGCGGGGGCACCACAGATACGCAGTATTTT
CSASGGTTDTQYF
>TRBV27|TRBJ2-5|TRBD2|few
TGTGCCGCCGGGGGGGGCCGGGGGCCACAAGAGACCCAGTACTTC
CAAGGGRGPQETQYF
>TRBV2|TRBJ2-7|TRBD2|many
TGTGCCAGCAGTCGCCCGGGGGGGCTGCCCGAGCAGTACTTC
CASSRPGGLPEQYF
>TRBV7-9|TRBJ1-2|TRBD1|NA
TGTGCCAGCAGCGACAAAGCCGGGACAGGGAACCTCTATGGCTACACCTTC
CASSDKAGTGNLYGYTF